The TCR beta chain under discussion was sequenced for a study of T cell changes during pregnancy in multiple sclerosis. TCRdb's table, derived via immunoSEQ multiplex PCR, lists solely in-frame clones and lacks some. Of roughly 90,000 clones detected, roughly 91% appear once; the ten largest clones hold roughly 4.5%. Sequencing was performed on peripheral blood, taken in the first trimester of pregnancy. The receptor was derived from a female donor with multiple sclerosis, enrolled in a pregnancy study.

DNA of the CDR3: TGTGCCAGCAGCCCGGGGACAGCGAACACTGAAGCTTTCTTT. It yields the protein CASSPGTANTEAFF. The V gene is TRBV13, the J gene TRBJ1-1; 7 nucleotides agree with TRBD1. From germline, CDR1 is PRHDT and CDR2 FYEKMQ (reference sequence). This CDR3 region has 14 residues. The V and J ends lost 5 bases and 1 base, in that order; junction bases with no gene match: 4.